This is a list of T cell receptor beta chains from one sample in a study of T cell responses to AZD1222 COVID-19 vaccine. The table came from immunoSEQ multiplex PCR; TCRdb's copy has only in-frame clones and leaves some out. The table shows 85,000 to 110,000 clones, with around 90% occurring only once. Sequenced material: peripheral blood, taken on day 0 of AZD1222 vaccination. These receptors all come from an adult in good health. Each CDR3 is given with its conserved first and last residue. The order of the fields is V gene, J gene, D gene, clone size, CDR3 protein, CDR3 DNA. The D gene is left open where the match is weak. A row's size may be missing; if present it is once, few, many or a size class.

TRBV13	TRBJ2-7	TRBD1	once	CASSSGTGGSYEQYF	TGTGCCAGCAGCTCCGGGACAGGCGGGTCCTACGAGCAGTACTTC
TRBV28	TRBJ1-3	TRBD1	.	CASSSTGTGGGNTIYF	TGTGCCAGCAGTAGTACCGGGACAGGGGGTGGAAACACCATATATTTT
TRBV24-1	TRBJ2-5	.	.	CATSDPGTLLETQYF	TGTGCCACCAGTGACCCCGGGACCCTATTGGAGACCCAGTACTTC
TRBV6-6	TRBJ2-1	TRBD2	.	CASIGGDNEQFF	TGTGCCAGCATCGGGGGGGACAATGAGCAGTTCTTC
TRBV28	TRBJ1-2	TRBD1	.	CASGSGGRGGGYTF	TGTGCCAGCGGATCAGGGGGGAGGGGAGGCGGCTACACCTTC
TRBV11-2	TRBJ1-3	.	.	CASSPGFGSGNTIYF	TGTGCCAGCAGTCCAGGGTTCGGCTCTGGAAACACCATATATTTT
TRBV28	TRBJ2-7	.	.	CASRLTGAHEQYF	TGTGCCAGCAGACTAACAGGCGCCCACGAGCAGTACTTC
TRBV10-3	TRBJ2-1	TRBD2	.	CATRTSGSVNEQFF	TGTGCCACGAGGACTAGCGGGAGCGTGAATGAGCAGTTCTTC
TRBV6-5	TRBJ2-5	.	.	CASRDEETQYF	TGTGCCAGCAGGGATGAAGAGACCCAGTACTTC
TRBV6-2/TRBV6-3	TRBJ1-5	.	.	CASSVGWYNQPQHF	TGTGCCAGCAGTGTTGGATGGTATAATCAGCCCCAGCATTTT
TRBV7-2	TRBJ2-7	.	.	CASSGSGVRGEQYF	TGTGCCAGCAGTGGGTCGGGGGTTAGGGGCGAGCAGTACTTC
TRBV30	TRBJ2-3	.	.	CAWSRGSADTQYF	TGTGCCTGGAGTCGTGGGAGTGCGGATACGCAGTATTTT
TRBV2	TRBJ2-2	TRBD2	.	CASRGLAANTGELFF	TGTGCCAGCAGAGGACTAGCCGCGAACACCGGGGAGCTGTTTTTT
TRBV6-5	TRBJ2-1	.	.	CASWGSYNEQFF	TGTGCCAGTTGGGGCTCCTACAATGAGCAGTTCTTC
TRBV7-2	TRBJ2-7	TRBD1	.	CASSYDRDRVYEQYF	TGTGCCAGCAGCTACGACCGGGACAGAGTCTACGAGCAGTACTTC
TRBV28	TRBJ2-1	.	.	CASSFGAGSSYNEQFF	TGTGCCAGCAGTTTTGGGGCAGGGAGCTCCTACAATGAGCAGTTCTTC
TRBV7-9	TRBJ1-4	TRBD1	many	CASRPGQFNEKLFF	TGTGCCAGCAGGCCGGGACAGTTTAATGAAAAACTGTTTTTT
TRBV5-1	TRBJ1-4	.	once	CASSLGTGAGEKLFF	TGCGCCAGCAGCTTGGGAACCGGGGCGGGTGAAAAACTGTTTTTT
TRBV11-1	TRBJ2-7	TRBD1	.	CASSKSDRGLSYEQYF	TGTGCCAGCAGCAAATCGGACAGGGGACTCTCCTACGAGCAGTACTTC
TRBV11-2	TRBJ2-3	.	.	CASSFSRGTDTQYF	TGTGCCAGCAGCTTTTCTAGGGGCACAGATACGCAGTATTTT
TRBV6-1	TRBJ1-1	.	once	CASSPNRDAFF	TGTGCCAGCAGCCCCAACAGGGACGCTTTCTTT
TRBV28	TRBJ2-2	.	.	CALGSGELFF	TGTGCCCTTGGGTCCGGGGAGCTGTTTTTT
TRBV5-6	TRBJ1-6	TRBD1	.	CASSAYRDRGTNFNSPLHF	TGTGCCAGCAGCGCTTACCGGGACAGGGGGACCAATTTTAATTCACCCCTCCACTTT
TRBV5-1	TRBJ2-5	.	.	CASSDLGETQYF	TGCGCCAGCAGCGACTTGGGGGAGACCCAGTACTTC
TRBV20-1	TRBJ1-2	.	.	CMVVRDGYTF	TGCATGGTCGTCAGGGATGGCTACACCTTC
TRBV5-8	TRBJ2-3	.	.	CASSFGGTDTQYF	TGTGCCAGCAGCTTCGGGGGCACAGATACGCAGTATTTT
TRBV30	TRBJ2-3	.	few	CAWWRDRGLQDTQYF	TGTGCCTGGTGGAGAGACAGGGGACTACAGGATACGCAGTATTTT
TRBV18	TRBJ2-7	TRBD1	.	CASSPGTGGIYEQYF	TGTGCCAGCTCTCCAGGGACAGGGGGAATCTACGAGCAGTACTTC
TRBV5-1	TRBJ1-1	.	.	CASSLGGGSNTEAFF	TGCGCCAGCAGCTTGGGGGGCGGCTCGAACACTGAAGCTTTCTTT
TRBV10-3	TRBJ2-2	.	.	CAIRVQGYPGELFF	TGTGCCATCAGGGTACAGGGTTATCCCGGGGAGCTGTTTTTT
TRBV20-1	TRBJ2-2	TRBD2	.	CSATEPGGASGTGELFF	TGCAGTGCTACTGAACCGGGGGGGGCCTCGGGCACCGGGGAGCTGTTTTTT
TRBV19	TRBJ2-7	TRBD1	.	CASSVQGAEFYEQYF	TGTGCCAGTAGCGTACAGGGGGCAGAATTCTACGAGCAGTACTTC
TRBV27	TRBJ1-5	.	.	CASSETTGRNQPQHF	TGTGCCAGCTCGGAAACTACCGGGAGGAATCAGCCCCAGCATTTT
TRBV24-1	TRBJ2-3	TRBD2	once	CATSDPSLAGGAGYTQYF	TGTGCCACCAGTGACCCCTCACTAGCGGGGGGGGCGGGCTATACGCAGTATTTT
TRBV7-3	TRBJ2-6	.	.	CASSWGSGANVLTF	TGTGCCAGCAGCTGGGGTTCTGGGGCCAACGTCCTGACTTTC
TRBV28	TRBJ1-4	.	.	CASAIYRSTNEKLFF	TGTGCCAGCGCCATCTACAGGTCAACTAATGAAAAACTGTTTTTT
TRBV7-2	TRBJ1-4	.	.	CASSSPRLSEKLFF	TGTGCCAGCAGCTCCCCACGACTAAGCGAAAAACTGTTTTTT
TRBV12-3/TRBV12-4	TRBJ2-7	.	.	CASSSGGVGEQYF	TGTGCCAGCAGTTCCGGGGGCGTCGGGGAGCAGTACTTC
TRBV7-2	TRBJ1-1	.	.	CASSLEAGGEGTEAFF	TGTGCCAGCAGCTTAGAGGCTGGGGGGGAGGGCACTGAAGCTTTCTTT
TRBV5-1	TRBJ2-1	.	once	CASSLGRMGAGSYNEQFF	TGCGCCAGCAGCTTGGGGCGGATGGGGGCCGGGTCCTACAATGAGCAGTTCTTC
TRBV4-2	TRBJ1-3	.	once	CASSQEGNTIYF	TGTGCCAGCAGCCAAGAGGGGAACACCATATATTTT
TRBV7-6	TRBJ1-4	.	.	CASSLGVWDKNEKLFF	TGTGCCAGCAGCTTAGGTGTTTGGGACAAAAATGAAAAACTGTTTTTT
TRBV19	TRBJ2-1	TRBD2	.	CASSISGGSSYNEQFF	TGTGCCAGTAGTATAAGCGGCGGGAGCTCCTACAATGAGCAGTTCTTC
TRBV6-5	TRBJ2-5	TRBD2	once	CASSYQPSGQETQYF	TGTGCCAGCAGTTACCAGCCTAGCGGCCAAGAGACCCAGTACTTC
TRBV5-1	TRBJ1-4	TRBD1	.	CASSSGTGGYEKLFF	TGCGCCAGCAGCTCCGGTACAGGGGGCTATGAAAAACTGTTTTTT